This TCR beta chain was profiled in a study of follicular helper T cells after annual influenza vaccination. Background on the study: Some donors were sampled over the 2013-2014, 2014-2015 and 2015-2016 vaccinations.

Described time point: 2015-2016 season, 7 days after influenza vaccination. ICOS+CD38+ and ICOS-CD38- fractions were sorted from non-naive CD4+CXCR5+PD-1+ cells. Profiling relied on immunoSEQ multiplex PCR, and the TCRdb table lists in-frame clones only, not all of them. The data contain about 6,800 clones, approximately 91% of them singletons. V lost 2 bases and J 4 bases, leaving 14 bases between the germline ends. The length of the CDR3 is 15 residues. Germline loops: CDR1 LGHNA, CDR2 YNFKEQ. This material consisted of CXCR5+ CD38- circulating T follicular helper cells from blood, taken 7 days after influenza vaccination. Subset meaning: circulating Tfh, non-naive CD4+CXCR5+PD-1+ (ICOS+CD38+ or ICOS-CD38-). This chain uses TRBV4-2 with TRBJ1-1, with D tentatively TRBD1 (5 bases). This TCR derives from an adult who received the influenza vaccine. CDR3: CASSQLRGGATEAFF. For the CDR3, the DNA is TGTGCCAGCAGCCAACTTCGCGGGGGAGCCACTGAAGCTTTCTTT.